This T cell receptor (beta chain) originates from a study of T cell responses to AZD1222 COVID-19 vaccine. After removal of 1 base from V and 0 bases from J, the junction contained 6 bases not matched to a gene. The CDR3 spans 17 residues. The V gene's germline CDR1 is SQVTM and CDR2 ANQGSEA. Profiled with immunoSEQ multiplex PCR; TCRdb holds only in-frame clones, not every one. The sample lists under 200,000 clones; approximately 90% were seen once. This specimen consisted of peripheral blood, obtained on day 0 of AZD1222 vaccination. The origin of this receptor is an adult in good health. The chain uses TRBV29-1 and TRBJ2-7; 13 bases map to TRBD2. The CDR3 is CSVEGTSGGLSSYEQYF. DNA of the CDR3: TGCAGCGTTGAAGGGACTAGCGGGGGCTTGAGCTCCTACGAGCAGTACTTC.